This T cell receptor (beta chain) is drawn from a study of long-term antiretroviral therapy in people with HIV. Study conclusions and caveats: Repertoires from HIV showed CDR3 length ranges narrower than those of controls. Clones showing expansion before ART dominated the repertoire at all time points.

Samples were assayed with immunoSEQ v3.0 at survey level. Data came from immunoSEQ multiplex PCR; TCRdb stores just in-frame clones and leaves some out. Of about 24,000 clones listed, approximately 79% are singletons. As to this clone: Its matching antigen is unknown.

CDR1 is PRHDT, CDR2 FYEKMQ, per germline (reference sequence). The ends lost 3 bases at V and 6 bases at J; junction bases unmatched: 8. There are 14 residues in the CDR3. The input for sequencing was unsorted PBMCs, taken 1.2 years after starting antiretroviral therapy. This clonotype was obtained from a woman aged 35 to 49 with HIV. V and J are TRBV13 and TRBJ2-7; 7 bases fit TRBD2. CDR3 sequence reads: CASSLGGTVIEQYF. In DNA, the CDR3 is TGTGCCAGCAGCTTGGGGGGGACGGTCATCGAGCAGTACTTC.